This T cell receptor (beta chain) was retrieved from a study of blood T cell repertoires in COVID-19 (dated by TCRdb to 2018 to 2021). Regarding the research as a whole: Samples from collaborators originated in the United States, Italy and Spain and spanned both the acute and convalescent phases of COVID-19. The prospective study material was composed of cDNA or gDNA derived from T cells, B-cell-depleted T cells, or PBMCs. The dataset comprised deeply sampled blood TCRbeta repertoires from subjects exposed to, actively infected with, or recovered from COVID-19. The repertoires were released in a freely available public database meant as a resource for research on the immune response to SARS-CoV-2. The samples were drawn from two sources: the first 160 participants of the ongoing ImmuneRACE study, and approximately 1,300 subjects contributed by 6 global collaborators. The sample metadata nearly always contained a de-identified subject ID, COVID-19 status, age in years and sex. Where available, HLA class I and class II types were taken from metadata supplied by the sample provider and were not determined by assay-based typing.

In Seattle, one collaborating source enrolled patients while the infection was active and tracked those patients longitudinally over the course of disease. Collaborating institutions collected whole blood in K2EDTA tubes following their own protocols. For TCRbeta analysis, collaborators shipped samples in one of three forms: frozen whole blood, isolated PBMCs, or DNA extracted from either of those sample types. The paper as a whole reports these results and caveats: Clinical and demographic metadata were provided uncurated, with the amount varying by source and participant.

The immunoSEQ Assay, a bias-controlled multiplex PCR, was used to amplify TCRbeta CDR3 regions from genomic DNA. The original pipeline was this. The number of nucleated cells in each sample was estimated from the amplification of reference gene primers within the assay. To quantify the absolute abundance of each unique TCRbeta CDR3 rearrangement, sequence reads were collapsed and filtered. For each sample, productive Simpson clonality was calculated as the square root of Simpson's diversity index over productive rearrangements. The table was pulled from immuneACCESS by TCRdb, which kept in-frame rearrangements only. Such tables lose some clones; where checked, under half of the loss comes from unresolved V genes, and the rest has no known cause. The DNA gave D and trimming, while V, J and clone size come from that table. For this sample there are about 160,000 clones; under 85% appear just once. In total, the top ten clones hold about 6.9% of the sample.

As for this clone: Its antigen is not yet known. The input lacks base qualities; no much larger clone sits a single base away.

V gives up 0 bases and J gives up 2 bases, and the segment between their germline ends measures 13 bases. Sequences LGHNA (CDR1) and YNFKEQ (CDR2) are obtained from the germline V gene. The CDR3 has 17 amino acids, counting the end cysteine and phenylalanine. Only the CDR3 region is kept as DNA, spanning 51 bases read in frame from base 1. The chain is made from TRBV4-2 and TRBJ2-2, with a tentative D gene TRBD2 over 6 matching bases. This TCR derives from a man at least 80 years old with COVID-19, enrolled during active disease. Input material: peripheral blood. The nucleotide sequence is given as TGTGCCAGCAGCCAAGATAAGGGGCGGGGTAACACCGGGGAGCTGTTTTTT. The translation is CASSQDKGRGNTGELFF.